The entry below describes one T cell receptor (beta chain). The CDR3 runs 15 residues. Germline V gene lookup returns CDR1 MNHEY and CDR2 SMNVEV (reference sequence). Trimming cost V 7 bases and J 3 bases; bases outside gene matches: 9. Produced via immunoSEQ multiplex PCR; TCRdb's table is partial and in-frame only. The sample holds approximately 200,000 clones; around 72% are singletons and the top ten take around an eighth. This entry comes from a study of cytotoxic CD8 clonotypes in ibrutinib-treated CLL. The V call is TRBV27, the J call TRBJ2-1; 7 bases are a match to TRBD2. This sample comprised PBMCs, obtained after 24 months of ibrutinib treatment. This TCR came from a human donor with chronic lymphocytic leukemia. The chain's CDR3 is CASTLVAGVYNEQFF. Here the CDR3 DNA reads TGTGCCAGCACCTTAGTGGCGGGAGTCTACAATGAGCAGTTCTTC.